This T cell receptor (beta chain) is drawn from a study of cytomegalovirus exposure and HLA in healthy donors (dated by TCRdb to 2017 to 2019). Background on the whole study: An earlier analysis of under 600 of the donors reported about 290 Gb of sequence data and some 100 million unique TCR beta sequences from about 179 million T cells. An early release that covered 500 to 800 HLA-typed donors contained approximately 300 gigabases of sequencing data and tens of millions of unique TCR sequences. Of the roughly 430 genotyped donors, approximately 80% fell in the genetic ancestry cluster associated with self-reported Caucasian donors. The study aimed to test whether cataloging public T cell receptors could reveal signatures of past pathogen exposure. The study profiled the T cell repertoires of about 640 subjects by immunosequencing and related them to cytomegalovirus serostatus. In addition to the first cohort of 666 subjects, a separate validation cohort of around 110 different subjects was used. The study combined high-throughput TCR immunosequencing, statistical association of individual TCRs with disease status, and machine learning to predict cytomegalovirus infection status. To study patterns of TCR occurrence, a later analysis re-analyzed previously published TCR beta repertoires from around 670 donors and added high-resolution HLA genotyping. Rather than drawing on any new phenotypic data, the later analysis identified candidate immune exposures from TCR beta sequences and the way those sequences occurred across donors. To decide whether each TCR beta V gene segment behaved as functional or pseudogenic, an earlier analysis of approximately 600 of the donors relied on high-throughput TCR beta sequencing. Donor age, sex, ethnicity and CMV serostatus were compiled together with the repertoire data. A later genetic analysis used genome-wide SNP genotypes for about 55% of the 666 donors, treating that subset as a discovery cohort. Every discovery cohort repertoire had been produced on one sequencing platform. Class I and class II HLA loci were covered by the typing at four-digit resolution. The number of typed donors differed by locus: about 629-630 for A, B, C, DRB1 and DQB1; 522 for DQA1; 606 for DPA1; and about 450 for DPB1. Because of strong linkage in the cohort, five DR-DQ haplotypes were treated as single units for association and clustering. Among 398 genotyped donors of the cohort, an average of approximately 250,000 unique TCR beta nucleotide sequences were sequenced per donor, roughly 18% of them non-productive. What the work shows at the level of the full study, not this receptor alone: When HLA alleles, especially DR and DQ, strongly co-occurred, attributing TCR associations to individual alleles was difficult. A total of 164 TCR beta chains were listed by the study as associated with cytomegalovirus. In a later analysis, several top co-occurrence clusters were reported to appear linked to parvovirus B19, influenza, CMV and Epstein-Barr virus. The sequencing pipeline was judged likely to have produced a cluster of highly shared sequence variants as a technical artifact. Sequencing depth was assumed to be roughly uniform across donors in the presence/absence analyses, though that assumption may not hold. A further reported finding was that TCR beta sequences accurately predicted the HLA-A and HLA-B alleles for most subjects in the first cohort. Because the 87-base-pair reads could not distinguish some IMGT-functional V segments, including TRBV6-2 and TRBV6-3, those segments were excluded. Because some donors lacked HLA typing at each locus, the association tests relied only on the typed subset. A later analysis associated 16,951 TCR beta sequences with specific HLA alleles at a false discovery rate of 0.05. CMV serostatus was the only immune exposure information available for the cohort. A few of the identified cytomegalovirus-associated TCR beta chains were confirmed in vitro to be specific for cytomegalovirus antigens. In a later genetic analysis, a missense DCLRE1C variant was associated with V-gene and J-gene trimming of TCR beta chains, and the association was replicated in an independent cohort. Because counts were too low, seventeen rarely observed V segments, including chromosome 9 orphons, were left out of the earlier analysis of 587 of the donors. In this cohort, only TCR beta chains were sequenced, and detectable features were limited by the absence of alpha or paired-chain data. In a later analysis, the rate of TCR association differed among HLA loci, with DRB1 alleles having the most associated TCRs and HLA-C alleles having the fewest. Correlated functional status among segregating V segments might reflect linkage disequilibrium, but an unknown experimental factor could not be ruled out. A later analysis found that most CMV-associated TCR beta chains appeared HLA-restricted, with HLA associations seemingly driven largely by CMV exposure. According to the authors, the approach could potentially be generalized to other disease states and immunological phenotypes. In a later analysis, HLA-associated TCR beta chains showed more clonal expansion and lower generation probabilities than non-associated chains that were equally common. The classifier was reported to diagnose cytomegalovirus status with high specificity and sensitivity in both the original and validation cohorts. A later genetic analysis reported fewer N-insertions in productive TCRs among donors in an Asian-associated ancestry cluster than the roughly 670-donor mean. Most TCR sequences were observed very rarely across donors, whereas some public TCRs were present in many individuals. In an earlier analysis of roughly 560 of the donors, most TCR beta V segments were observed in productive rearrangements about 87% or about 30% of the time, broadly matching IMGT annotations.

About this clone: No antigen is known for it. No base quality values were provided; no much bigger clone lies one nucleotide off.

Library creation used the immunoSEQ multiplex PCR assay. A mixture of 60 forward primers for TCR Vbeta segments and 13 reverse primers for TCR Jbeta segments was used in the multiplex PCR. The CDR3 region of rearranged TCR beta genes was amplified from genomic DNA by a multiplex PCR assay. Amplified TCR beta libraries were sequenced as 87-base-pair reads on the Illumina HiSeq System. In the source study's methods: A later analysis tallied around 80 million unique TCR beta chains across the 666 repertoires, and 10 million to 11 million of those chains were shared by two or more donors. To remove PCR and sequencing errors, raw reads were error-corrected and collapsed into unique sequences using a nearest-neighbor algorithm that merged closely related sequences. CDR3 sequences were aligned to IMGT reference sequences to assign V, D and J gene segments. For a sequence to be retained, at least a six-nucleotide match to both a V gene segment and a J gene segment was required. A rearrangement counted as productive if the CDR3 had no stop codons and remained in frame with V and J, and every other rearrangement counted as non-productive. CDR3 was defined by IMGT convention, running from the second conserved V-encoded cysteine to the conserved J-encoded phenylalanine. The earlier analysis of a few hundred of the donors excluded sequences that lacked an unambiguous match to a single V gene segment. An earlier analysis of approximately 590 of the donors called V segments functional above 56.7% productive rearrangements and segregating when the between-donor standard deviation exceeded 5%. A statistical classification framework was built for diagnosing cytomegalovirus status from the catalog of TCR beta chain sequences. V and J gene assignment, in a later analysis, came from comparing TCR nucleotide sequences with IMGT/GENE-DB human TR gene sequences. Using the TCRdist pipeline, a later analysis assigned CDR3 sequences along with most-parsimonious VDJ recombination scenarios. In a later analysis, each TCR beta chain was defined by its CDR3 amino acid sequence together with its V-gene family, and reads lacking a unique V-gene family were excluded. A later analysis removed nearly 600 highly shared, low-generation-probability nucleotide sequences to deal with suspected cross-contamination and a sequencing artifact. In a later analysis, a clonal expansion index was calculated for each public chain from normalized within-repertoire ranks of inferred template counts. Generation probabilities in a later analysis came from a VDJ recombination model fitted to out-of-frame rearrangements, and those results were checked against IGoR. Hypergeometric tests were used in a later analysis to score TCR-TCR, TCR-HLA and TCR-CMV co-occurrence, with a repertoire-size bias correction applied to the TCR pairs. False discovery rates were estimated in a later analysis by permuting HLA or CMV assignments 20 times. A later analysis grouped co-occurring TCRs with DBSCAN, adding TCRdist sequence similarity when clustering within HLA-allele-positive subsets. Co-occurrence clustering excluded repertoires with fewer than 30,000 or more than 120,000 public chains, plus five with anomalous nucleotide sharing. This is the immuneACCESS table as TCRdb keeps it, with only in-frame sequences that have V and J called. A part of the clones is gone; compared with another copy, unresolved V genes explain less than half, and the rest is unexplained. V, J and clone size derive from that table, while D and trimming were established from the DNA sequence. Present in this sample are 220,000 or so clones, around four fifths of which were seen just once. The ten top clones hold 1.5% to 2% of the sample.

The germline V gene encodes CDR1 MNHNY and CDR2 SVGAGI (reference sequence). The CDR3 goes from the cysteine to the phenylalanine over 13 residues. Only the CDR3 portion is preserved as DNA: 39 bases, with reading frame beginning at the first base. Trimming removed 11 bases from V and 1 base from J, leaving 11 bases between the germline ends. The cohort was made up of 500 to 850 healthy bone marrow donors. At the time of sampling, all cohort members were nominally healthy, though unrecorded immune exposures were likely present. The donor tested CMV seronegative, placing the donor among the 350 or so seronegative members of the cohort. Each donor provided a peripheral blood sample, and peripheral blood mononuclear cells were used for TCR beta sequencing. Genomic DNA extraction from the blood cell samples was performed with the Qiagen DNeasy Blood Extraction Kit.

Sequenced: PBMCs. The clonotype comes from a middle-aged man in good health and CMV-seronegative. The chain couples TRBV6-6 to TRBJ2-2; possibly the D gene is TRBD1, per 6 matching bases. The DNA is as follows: TGTGCCGCCTGGACAGTGAACACCGGGGAGCTGTTTTTT. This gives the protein CAAWTVNTGELFF.